A selection of T cell receptor beta chains follows, all from one sample in a study of regulatory T cells in long-lasting Graves disease. TCRdb re-analysed the multiplex PCR reads in MiXCR, keeping a single row per CDR3 protein. The profile covers 350,000 to 450,000 distinct CDR3 sequences, with 21% appearing a single time and around 15% taken by the ten largest. The sequencing used peripheral blood mononuclear cells (PBMCs), collected when the disease was refractory, from a patient treated with antithyroid drugs. The receptor source for this set is a female donor with Graves disease. Each CDR3 is given with its conserved first and last residue. A D gene is named only where the DNA matches it firmly. Expanded clones get a size class; other rows say once, few or many, or leave the size out.

>TRBV10-3|NA|few|TRBJ2-2
CASSARETGLTGELFF
TGTGCCAGCTCTGCTCGGGAAACAGGGTTAACCGGGGAGCTGTTTTTT
>TRBV2|NA|many|TRBJ1-2
CASSQRGGGYGYTF
TGTGCCAGCAGTCAAAGGGGGGGAGGCTATGGCTACACCTTC
>TRBV6-5|NA|NA|TRBJ2-2
CASSYSPGETGELFF
TGTGCCAGCAGTTACTCTCCAGGGGAGACCGGGGAGCTGTTTTTT
>TRBV4-2|NA|NA|TRBJ1-2
CASSQEGGVGYTF
TGTGCCAGCAGCCAAGAAGGGGGAGTAGGCTACACCTTC
>TRBV28|NA|many|TRBJ2-7
CASGIPGPPYEQYF
TGTGCCAGCGGGATCCCGGGACCACCCTACGAGCAGTACTTC
>TRBV15|NA|many|TRBJ2-7
CATSREPDGAYEQYF
TGTGCCACCAGCAGAGAACCTGACGGGGCCTACGAGCAGTACTTC
>TRBV7-9|NA|NA|TRBJ2-1
CASGSGVSYNEQFF
TGTGCCAGCGGATCAGGCGTCTCCTACAATGAGCAGTTCTTC
>TRBV7-9|TRBD1|NA|TRBJ1-4
CASSTWDRGSTNEKLFF
TGTGCCAGCAGCACCTGGGACAGGGGGTCTACTAATGAAAAACTGTTTTTT
>TRBV5-5|NA|few|TRBJ2-7
CASSLAGLLAREQYF
TGTGCCAGCAGCTTGGCCGGCTTACTGGCTCGCGAGCAGTACTTC
>TRBV6-1|NA|NA|TRBJ1-6
CASSPVTGPKDSPLHF
TGTGCCAGCAGCCCGGTCACCGGCCCGAAGGATTCACCCCTCCACTTT
>TRBV9|NA|NA|TRBJ2-5
CASSVSARPTQETQYF
TGTGCCAGCAGCGTATCAGCACGACCGACTCAAGAGACCCAGTACTTC
>TRBV18|TRBD1|few|TRBJ2-2
CASSYRGDTGELFF
TGTGCCAGCTCATACAGGGGAGACACCGGGGAGCTGTTTTTT
>TRBV24-1|NA|many|TRBJ2-5
CATSEPGHGETQYF
TGTGCCACCAGTGAACCTGGACATGGTGAGACCCAGTACTTC
>TRBV28|TRBD2|NA|TRBJ2-1
CASSTSGPSYNEQFF
TGTGCCAGCAGTACTAGCGGGCCGTCCTACAATGAGCAGTTCTTC
>TRBV27|TRBD1|NA|TRBJ2-7
CASSLGGQGCEQYF
TGTGCCAGCAGTTTAGGGGGACAGGGATGCGAGCAGTACTTC
>TRBV28|TRBD1|many|TRBJ1-1
CASRSQGAQDTEAFF
TGTGCCAGCAGATCACAGGGGGCGCAGGACACTGAAGCTTTCTTT
>TRBV19|NA|many|TRBJ2-7
CASRTKAPPVLTYEQYF
TGTGCCAGTAGGACTAAGGCCCCTCCAGTGCTAACCTACGAGCAGTACTTC
>TRBV10-2|NA|many|TRBJ2-7
CASSELAYEQYF
TGCGCCAGCAGTGAGTTGGCATACGAGCAGTACTTC
>TRBV5-1|NA|many|TRBJ2-7
CASSTQGYEQYF
TGCGCCAGCAGCACTCAGGGGTACGAGCAGTACTTC
>TRBV19|NA|few|TRBJ1-2
CASSILTRNYGYTF
TGTGCCAGTAGTATATTGACACGCAACTATGGCTACACCTTC
>TRBV9|TRBD1|few|TRBJ2-1
CASSETGQGAGEQFF
TGTGCCAGCAGCGAAACAGGACAGGGGGCCGGTGAGCAGTTCTTC
>TRBV6-1|NA|once|TRBJ2-1
CASTPDTSYNEQFF
TGTGCCAGCACTCCTGACACCTCCTACAATGAGCAGTTCTTC
>TRBV27|NA|NA|TRBJ1-5
CASSPTVSNQPQHF
TGTGCCAGCAGCCCGACAGTTAGCAATCAGCCCCAGCATTTT
>TRBV5-4|TRBD1|NA|TRBJ1-1
CASTSGGGKNTEAFF
TGTGCCAGCACCTCAGGAGGGGGCAAGAACACTGAAGCTTTCTTT
>TRBV7-3|TRBD2|NA|TRBJ2-7
CASSILAGEFEQYF
TGTGCCAGCAGCATACTAGCGGGAGAGTTCGAGCAGTACTTC
>TRBV20-1|TRBD1|few|TRBJ2-7
CSAREGGGAGYEQYF
TGCAGTGCTAGAGAAGGGGGCGGAGCCGGCTACGAGCAGTACTTC
>TRBV3-1|NA|NA|TRBJ2-1
CASSRTRDGNNEQFF
TGTGCCAGCAGCCGCACCCGGGACGGCAACAATGAGCAGTTCTTC
>TRBV12-3/TRBV12-4|NA|few|TRBJ2-3
CATNGASRTAKTSTDTQYF
TGTGCCACCAATGGGGCTTCACGGACAGCCAAGACTAGCACAGATACGCAGTATTTT
>TRBV28|NA|many|TRBJ1-2
CASSFSDGGLGYGYTF
TGTGCCAGCAGTTTCTCGGATGGGGGGCTCGGCTATGGCTACACCTTC
>TRBV19|NA|NA|TRBJ1-5
CASSIDAHLNQPQHF
TGTGCCAGTAGTATCGACGCACATCTCAATCAGCCCCAGCATTTT
>TRBV20-1|NA|NA|TRBJ1-5
CSARDDRTNQPQHF
TGCAGTGCTAGAGATGACAGGACCAATCAGCCCCAGCATTTT
>TRBV19|TRBD1|few|TRBJ1-5
CASRKTGQGLSQPQHF
TGTGCCAGTAGAAAGACAGGGCAGGGACTAAGCCAGCCCCAGCATTTT
>TRBV24-1|TRBD2|many|TRBJ2-5
CATSEFRTSGMEETQYF
TGTGCCACCAGTGAATTTCGGACTAGCGGGATGGAAGAGACCCAGTACTTC
>TRBV6-1|NA|few|TRBJ1-4
CASTSNARGKLFF
TGTGCCAGCACCTCGAACGCGAGGGGAAAACTGTTTTTT
>TRBV11-2|TRBD1|NA|TRBJ1-4
CASSPGTDQNMNEKLFF
TGTGCCAGCAGCCCTGGGACAGATCAGAACATGAATGAAAAACTGTTTTTT
>TRBV29-1|NA|few|TRBJ2-5
CSVEGQGGLETQYF
TGCAGCGTTGAGGGCCAGGGGGGTCTTGAGACCCAGTACTTC
>TRBV28|TRBD2|many|TRBJ2-7
CASSLGGTKGSYEQYF
TGTGCCAGCAGTTTGGGGGGGACTAAAGGGTCCTACGAGCAGTACTTC
>TRBV20-1|NA|NA|TRBJ1-6
CSAGDRDNSPLHF
TGCAGTGCTGGGGACCGCGATAATTCACCCCTCCACTTT
>TRBV7-9|NA|many|TRBJ1-1
CASSLGEVTEAFF
TGTGCCAGCAGCTTAGGGGAGGTTACTGAAGCTTTCTTT
>TRBV3-1|NA|NA|TRBJ1-2
CASSQESGGDRYGYTF
TGTGCCAGCAGCCAAGAGTCGGGCGGGGACCGCTATGGCTACACCTTC
>TRBV12-3/TRBV12-4|TRBD2|NA|TRBJ2-2
CASQDGALAVNTGELFF
TGTGCCAGCCAAGATGGGGCTCTAGCGGTTAACACCGGGGAGCTGTTTTTT
>TRBV5-1|NA|once|TRBJ2-5
CASSREKETQYF
TGCGCCAGCAGTCGGGAGAAAGAGACCCAGTACTTC
>TRBV28|NA|NA|TRBJ2-7
CASGAFEAATYEQYF
TGTGCCAGCGGAGCCTTTGAGGCAGCCACCTACGAGCAGTACTTC
>TRBV20-1|NA|NA|TRBJ1-5
CSARDRVGNQPQHF
TGCAGTGCTAGAGACAGGGTTGGCAATCAGCCCCAGCATTTT
>TRBV30|NA|few|TRBJ2-7
CAGTSRVHPYEQYF
TGTGCCGGGACCTCTCGAGTGCATCCCTACGAGCAGTACTTC
>TRBV19|NA|few|TRBJ1-5
CASSIGLYQPQHF
TGTGCCAGTAGTATTGGGTTGTACCAGCCCCAGCATTTT
>TRBV4-1|NA|many|TRBJ2-7
CASSQGTGTISYEQYF
TGCGCCAGCAGCCAAGGGACCGGGACGATCTCCTACGAGCAGTACTTC
>TRBV6-1|NA|NA|TRBJ2-2
CASTQVLELFF
TGTGCCAGCACCCAGGTTCTGGAGCTGTTTTTT